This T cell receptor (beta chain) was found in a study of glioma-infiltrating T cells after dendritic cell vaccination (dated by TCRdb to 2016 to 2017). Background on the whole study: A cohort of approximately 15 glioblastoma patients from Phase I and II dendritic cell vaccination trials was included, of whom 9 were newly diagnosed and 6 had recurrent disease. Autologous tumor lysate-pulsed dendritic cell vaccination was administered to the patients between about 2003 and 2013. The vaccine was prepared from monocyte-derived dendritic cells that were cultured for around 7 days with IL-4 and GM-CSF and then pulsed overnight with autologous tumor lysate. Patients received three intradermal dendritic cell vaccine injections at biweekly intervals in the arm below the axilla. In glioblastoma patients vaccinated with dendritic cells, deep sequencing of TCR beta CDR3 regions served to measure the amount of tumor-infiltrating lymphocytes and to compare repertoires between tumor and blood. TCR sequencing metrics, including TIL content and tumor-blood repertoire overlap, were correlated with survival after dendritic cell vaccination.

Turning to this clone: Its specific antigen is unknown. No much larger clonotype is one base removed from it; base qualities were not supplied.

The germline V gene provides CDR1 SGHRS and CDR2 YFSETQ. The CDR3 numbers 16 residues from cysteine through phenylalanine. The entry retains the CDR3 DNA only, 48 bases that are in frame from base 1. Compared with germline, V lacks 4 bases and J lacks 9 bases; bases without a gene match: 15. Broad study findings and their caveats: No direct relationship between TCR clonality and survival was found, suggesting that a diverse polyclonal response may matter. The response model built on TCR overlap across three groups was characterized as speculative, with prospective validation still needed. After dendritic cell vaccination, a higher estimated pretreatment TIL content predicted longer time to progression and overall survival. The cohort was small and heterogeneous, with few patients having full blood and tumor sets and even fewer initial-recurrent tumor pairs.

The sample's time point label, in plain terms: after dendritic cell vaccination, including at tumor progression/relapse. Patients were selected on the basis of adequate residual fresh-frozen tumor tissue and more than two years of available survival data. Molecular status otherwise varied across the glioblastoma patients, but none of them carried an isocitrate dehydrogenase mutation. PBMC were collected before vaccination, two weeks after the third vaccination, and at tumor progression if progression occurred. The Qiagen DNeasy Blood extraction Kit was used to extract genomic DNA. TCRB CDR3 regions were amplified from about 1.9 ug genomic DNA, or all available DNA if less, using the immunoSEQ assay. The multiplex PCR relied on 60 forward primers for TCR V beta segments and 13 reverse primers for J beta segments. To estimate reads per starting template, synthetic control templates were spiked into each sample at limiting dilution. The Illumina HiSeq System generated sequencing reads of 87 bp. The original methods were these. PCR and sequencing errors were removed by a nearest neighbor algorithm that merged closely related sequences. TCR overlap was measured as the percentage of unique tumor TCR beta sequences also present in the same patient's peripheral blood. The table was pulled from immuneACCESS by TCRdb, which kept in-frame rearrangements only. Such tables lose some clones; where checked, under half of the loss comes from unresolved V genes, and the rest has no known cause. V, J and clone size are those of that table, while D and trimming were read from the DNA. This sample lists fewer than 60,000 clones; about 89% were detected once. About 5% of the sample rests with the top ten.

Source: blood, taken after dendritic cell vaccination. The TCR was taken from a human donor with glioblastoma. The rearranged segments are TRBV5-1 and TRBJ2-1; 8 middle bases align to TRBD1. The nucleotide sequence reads TGCGCCAGCAGCCCATCCTTGGGACAGGAGGATAGTGAGCAGTTCTTC. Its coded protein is CASSPSLGQEDSEQFF.